This TCR beta chain is from a study of cytomegalovirus exposure and HLA in healthy donors. Study results and limitations: Association of a missense DCLRE1C variant with TCR beta V- and J-gene trimming was reported in a later analysis. According to an earlier analysis, most TCR beta V segments yielded productive rearrangements about 90% or about 30% of the time.

Researchers ran the PCR with 60 Vbeta and 13 Jbeta primers. Produced via immunoSEQ multiplex PCR; TCRdb's table is partial and in-frame only. The data contain over 90,000 clones, 70% to 75% of them singletons. V trimming: 1 base; J trimming: 3 bases; junction bases outside the gene matches: 3. Germline CDR1 is SGHVS and CDR2 is FQNEAQ. The CDR3 extends over 15 amino acids. With respect to this clone: No antigen is known for it.

The chain is built from TRBV7-8 and TRBJ2-1; TRBD2 matches at 7 bases. Sequenced input: PBMCs. The clonotype was recovered from a man aged 40-49 years in good health and CMV-seronegative. CDR3 residues: CASSLVTSNYNEQFF. CDR3 in DNA: TGTGCCAGCAGCTTAGTGACTAGCAACTACAATGAGCAGTTCTTC.